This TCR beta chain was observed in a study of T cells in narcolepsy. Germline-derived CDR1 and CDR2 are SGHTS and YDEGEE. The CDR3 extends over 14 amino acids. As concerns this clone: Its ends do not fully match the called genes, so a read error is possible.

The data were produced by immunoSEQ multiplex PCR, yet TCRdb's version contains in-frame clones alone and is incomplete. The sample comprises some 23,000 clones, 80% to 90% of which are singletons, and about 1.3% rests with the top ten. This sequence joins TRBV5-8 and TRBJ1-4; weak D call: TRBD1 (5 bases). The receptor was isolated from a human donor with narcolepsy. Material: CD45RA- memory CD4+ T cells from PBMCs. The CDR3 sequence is CASRLGPGDEKLFF. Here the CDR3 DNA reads TGTGCCAGCAGGTTGGGACCTGGGGACGAAAAACTGTTTTTT.